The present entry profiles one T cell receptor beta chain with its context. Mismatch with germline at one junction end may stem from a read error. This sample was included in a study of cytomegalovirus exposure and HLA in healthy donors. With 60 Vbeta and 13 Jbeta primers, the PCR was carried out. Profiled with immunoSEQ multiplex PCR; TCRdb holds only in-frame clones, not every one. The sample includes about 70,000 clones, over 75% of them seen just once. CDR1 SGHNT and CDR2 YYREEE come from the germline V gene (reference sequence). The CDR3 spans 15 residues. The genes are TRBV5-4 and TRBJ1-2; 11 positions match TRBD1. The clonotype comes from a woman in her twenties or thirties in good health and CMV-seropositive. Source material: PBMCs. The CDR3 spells CASSSGQGGGYGYAF. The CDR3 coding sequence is TGTGCCAGCAGCTCGGGACAGGGGGGCGGCTATGGCTACGCCTTC.